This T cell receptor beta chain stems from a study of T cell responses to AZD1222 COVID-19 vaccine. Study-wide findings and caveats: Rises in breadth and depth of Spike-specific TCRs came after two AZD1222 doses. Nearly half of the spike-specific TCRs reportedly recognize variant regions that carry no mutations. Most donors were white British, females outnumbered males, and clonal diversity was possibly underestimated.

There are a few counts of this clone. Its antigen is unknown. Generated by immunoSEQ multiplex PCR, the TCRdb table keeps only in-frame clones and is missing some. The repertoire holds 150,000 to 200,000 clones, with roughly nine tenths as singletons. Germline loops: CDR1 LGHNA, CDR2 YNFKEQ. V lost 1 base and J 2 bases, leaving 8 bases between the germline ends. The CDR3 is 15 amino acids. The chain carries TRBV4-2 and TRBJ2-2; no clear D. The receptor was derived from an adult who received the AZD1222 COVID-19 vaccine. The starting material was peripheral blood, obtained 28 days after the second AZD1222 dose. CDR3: CASSQVVYNTGELFF. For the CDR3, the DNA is TGTGCCAGCAGCCAAGTCGTCTACAACACCGGGGAGCTGTTTTTT.